This TCR beta chain was identified during a study of T-cell memory formation after mild COVID-19. CDR1 is MNHEY and CDR2 is SVGAGI in the germline V gene. Trimming cost V 4 bases and J 6 bases, with 7 bases left between them. This CDR3 comprises 11 residues. TCRdb processed the 5' RACE reads anew with MiXCR; each CDR3 protein has one entry. The table includes approximately 150,000 distinct CDR3 sequences, 6% to 7% detected once. In this sample, this clonotype turned up many times. What it recognizes is unknown. General study results and limits: Among clones contracting day 15 to 85, CD4/CD8 was balanced, whereas later expanders leaned CD4+. Pre-infection memory harbored some responding clones, suggesting cross-reactive memory joined. Confirmation was lacking for SARS-CoV-2 specificity of second-wave clones that peaked on day 37.

The V call is TRBV6-5, the J call TRBJ2-7; D is possibly TRBD1 (6 bases). Sequences were obtained from PBMCs or a T cell subset sorted from them (not recorded which). The sequence derives from an adult woman who had mild COVID-19 (a few samples of this study predate the infection). Cell type and time point are not known. The CDR3 spells CASSSTGEQYF. In nucleotides, the CDR3 is TGTGCCAGCAGTTCGACAGGCGAGCAGTACTTC.